The T cell receptor (beta chain) under discussion was sequenced for a study of cytomegalovirus exposure and HLA in healthy donors. Study context: In an earlier analysis, 90 million to 130 million unique TCR beta sequences were found from some 180 million T cells. Points from the study as a whole: Across donors, presence/absence analyses took sequencing depth to be roughly uniform. More clonal expansion characterized HLA-associated TCR beta chains than equally common others in a later analysis.

The V gene's germline CDR1 is LGHNT and CDR2 FRNRAP. The CDR3 is 16 amino acids. The V and J ends lost 0 bases and 3 bases respectively, with 14 bases between them. Primers included in the PCR were 60 Vbeta and 13 Jbeta primers. Libraries were prepared by immunoSEQ multiplex PCR; TCRdb keeps only in-frame clonotypes and omits some of them. The table has some 150,000 clones, 79% seen once. Details on this clone: The target antigen is unknown.

This receptor was identified in a woman aged 40 to 50 in good health and CMV-seropositive. The specimen was PBMCs. The V and J genes are TRBV12-5 and TRBJ1-1; D is unclear. CDR3 DNA sequence: TGTGCTAGTGGTTTGGTACTAGAGGTAATGCACACTGAAGCTTTCTTT. The encoded protein is CASGLVLEVMHTEAFF.